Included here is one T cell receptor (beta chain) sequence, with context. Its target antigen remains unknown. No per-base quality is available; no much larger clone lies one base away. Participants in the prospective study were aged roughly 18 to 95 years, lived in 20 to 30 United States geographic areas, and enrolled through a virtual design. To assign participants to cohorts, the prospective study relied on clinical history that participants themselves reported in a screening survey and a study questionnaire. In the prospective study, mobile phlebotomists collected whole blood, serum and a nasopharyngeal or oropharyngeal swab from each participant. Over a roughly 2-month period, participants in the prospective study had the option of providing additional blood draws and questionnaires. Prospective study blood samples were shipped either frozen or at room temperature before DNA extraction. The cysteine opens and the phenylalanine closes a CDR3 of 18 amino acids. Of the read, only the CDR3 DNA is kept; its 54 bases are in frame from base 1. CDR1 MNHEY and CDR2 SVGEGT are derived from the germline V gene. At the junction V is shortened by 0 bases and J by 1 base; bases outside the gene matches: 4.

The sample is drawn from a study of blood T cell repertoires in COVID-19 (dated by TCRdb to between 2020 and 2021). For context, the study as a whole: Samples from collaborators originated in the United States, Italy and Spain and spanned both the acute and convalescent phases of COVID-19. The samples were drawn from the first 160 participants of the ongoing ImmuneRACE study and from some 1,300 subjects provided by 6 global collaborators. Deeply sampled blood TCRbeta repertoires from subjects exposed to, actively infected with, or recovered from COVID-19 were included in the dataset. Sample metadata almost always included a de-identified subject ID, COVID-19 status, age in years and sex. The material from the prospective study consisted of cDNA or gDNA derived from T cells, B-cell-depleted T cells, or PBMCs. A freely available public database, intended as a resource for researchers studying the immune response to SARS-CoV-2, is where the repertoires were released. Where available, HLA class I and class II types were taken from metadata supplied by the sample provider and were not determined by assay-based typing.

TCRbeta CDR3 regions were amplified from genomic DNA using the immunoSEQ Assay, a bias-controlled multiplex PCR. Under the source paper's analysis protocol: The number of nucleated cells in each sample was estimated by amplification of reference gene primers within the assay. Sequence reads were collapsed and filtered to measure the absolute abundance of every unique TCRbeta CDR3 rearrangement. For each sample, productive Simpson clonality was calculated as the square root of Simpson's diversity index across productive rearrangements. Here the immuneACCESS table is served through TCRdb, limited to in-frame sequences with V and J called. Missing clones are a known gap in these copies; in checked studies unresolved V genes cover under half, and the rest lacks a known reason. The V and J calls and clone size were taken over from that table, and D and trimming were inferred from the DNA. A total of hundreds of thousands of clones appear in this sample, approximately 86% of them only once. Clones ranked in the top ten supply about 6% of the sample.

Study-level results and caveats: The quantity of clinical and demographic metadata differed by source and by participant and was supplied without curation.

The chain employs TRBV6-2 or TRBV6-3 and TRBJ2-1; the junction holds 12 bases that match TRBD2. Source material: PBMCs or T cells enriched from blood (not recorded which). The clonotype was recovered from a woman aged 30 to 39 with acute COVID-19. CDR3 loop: CASSYSSTSGGSYNEQFF. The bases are TGTGCCAGCAGTTACTCGAGCACTAGCGGGGGGTCCTACAATGAGCAGTTCTTC.